This T cell receptor beta chain was identified in a study of T cells after yellow fever vaccination. This clonotype showed up just a few times. Its target is not known. The study's findings and limits: Researchers cautioned that FACS-sorted repertoires could harbor abundant clonotypes contaminating from the bulk population. Re-detected after boosting: most primary clones, 96% of CD4 and 88% of CD8.

MiXCR, applied by TCRdb to the 5' RACE reads, yields one record per CDR3 protein. This table holds about 68,000 distinct CDR3 sequences, just over 6.5% found once. The germline CDR1 and CDR2 sequences are SQVTM and ANQGSEA. The CDR3 is 11 amino acids. Trimming left V 5 bases short and J 10 bases short, with 11 bases between. The sequenced sample was CD8+ T cells sorted from PBMCs, obtained roughly seven weeks after the first yellow fever vaccination. The source is a man between 18 and 35 years old who received the YFV17D yellow fever vaccine. The chain is built from TRBV29-1 and TRBJ1-4, with D possibly being TRBD1 (6 bases). The CDR3 DNA follows: TGCAGCGTTAGGGGGGGCGCAAAACTGTTTTTT. Its translation is CSVRGGAKLFF. The whole variable domain, remainder taken from reference TRBV29-1 and TRBJ1-4, is SAVISQKPSRDICQRGTSLTIQCQVDSQVTMMFWYRQQPGQSLTLIATANQGSEATYESGFVIDKFPISRPNLTFSTLTVSNMSPEDSSIYLCSVRGGAKLFFGSGTQLSVL.